Sequencing of this T cell receptor (beta chain) was carried out in a study of early T cells in non-severe SARS-CoV-2 infection. For the study at large: Bulk RNA taken from unsorted whole blood was sequenced, leaving chains unpaired. Study conclusions and caveats: VDJdb matching, biased toward anti-spike CD8 responses, missed private and CD4 specificities.

Unique molecular identifier tags were affixed to discrete cDNA molecules. TCRdb reanalysed the 5' RACE reads using MiXCR and keeps one entry per CDR3 protein. The repertoire holds 25,000 to 35,000 distinct CDR3 sequences, with roughly 7% as singletons. The germline V and J ends were trimmed by 2 bases and 8 bases, with 13 bases remaining between them. From germline, CDR1 is MNHNS and CDR2 SASEGT. The CDR3 length is 14 residues. Comments on this clonotype: Its antigen remains unknown. Just one base apart from a much larger clone, this may be a read error.

The origin of this receptor is an adult who was a healthcare worker with PCR-confirmed SARS-CoV-2 infection or an uninfected control (not recorded which). The chain employs TRBV6-1 and TRBJ1-5; D gene unclear. Sample: whole blood. The CDR3 sequence is CASSESPVNKPQHF. CDR3 DNA sequence: TGTGCCAGCAGTGAATCCCCAGTTAACAAGCCCCAGCATTTT.